A single sample gave rise to the 27 T cell receptor beta chains below, sequenced in a study of cytomegalovirus exposure and HLA in healthy donors. PCR was performed using 60 Vbeta and 13 Jbeta primers. Some clones are missing from TCRdb's copy, which holds only in-frame ones; the method was immunoSEQ multiplex PCR. The sample carries over 150,000 clones, over 65% recorded once. Material for sequencing was PBMCs. The origin of the receptors is a man aged 30-40 years in good health and CMV-seronegative.

This clone was picked up a small number of times. At one end the junction does not follow the germline gene, possibly because of a read error. The rearrangement uses TRBV30 and TRBJ1-6; D uncertain. The CDR3 runs 12 residues. The germline V gene has CDR1 GTSNPN and CDR2 SVGIG (reference sequence). The CDR3: CAWSVQTSPLNF. The CDR3 DNA reads TGTGCCTGGAGTGTCCAGACTTCACCCCTCAACTTT.

The chain uses TRBV5-1 and TRBJ2-5; TRBD2 matches at 11 bases. The J segment lost 2 bases and the V segment lost 3 bases, leaving 6 bases of the junction unmatched. CDR1 and CDR2 (germline): SGHRS, YFSETQ. This CDR3 is built from 16 residues. The CDR3 reads CASSWIAGGRQETQYF. The DNA of the CDR3 is TGCGCCAGCAGCTGGATAGCGGGGGGGCGGCAAGAGACCCAGTACTTC.

The chain is built from TRBV11-2 and TRBJ2-4; 7 positions match TRBD1. V shed 1 base and J 6 bases; nucleotides not matched to a gene: 6. The CDR3 runs 15 residues. Germline assignment: CDR1 SGHAT and CDR2 FQNNGV. The DNA of the CDR3 is TGTGCCAGCAGCTTAGTCGCAGGGGGAAGAAACATTCAGTACTTC. Translated: CASSLVAGGRNIQYF. Based on the CDR3 plus reference TRBV11-2 and TRBJ2-4, the full variable domain is EAGVAQSPRYKIIEKRQSVAFWCNPISGHATLYWYQQILGQGPKLLIQFQNNGVVDDSQLPKDRFSAERLKGVDSTLKIQPAKLEDSAVYLCASSLVAGGRNIQYFGAGTRLSVL.

The gene calls are TRBV28 and TRBJ1-5; 8 bases fit TRBD1. The germline gives CDR1 MDHEN, CDR2 SYDVKM. The CDR3 runs to 18 residues. Losses at the gene ends were 6 bases for V and 2 bases for J; bases not matched to a gene: 15. CDR3 sequence: CASSLGQGRAVGNQPQHF. In DNA, the CDR3 is TGTGCCAGCAGCCTAGGACAGGGCCGTGCGGTGGGCAATCAGCCCCAGCATTTT.

A note on this clone: An end of the junction differs from the germline gene, which may be a read error. The sample holds other DNA sequences that translate to the same CDR3. The rearrangement joins TRBV28 to TRBJ2-7, with a weak D call TRBD2 (5 bases). Germline CDR1 MDHEN, CDR2 SYDVKM. This CDR3 spans 16 amino acids. CDR3 sequence reads: CASSSMTTILSYEQYF. In nucleotides, the CDR3 is TGTGCTAGCAGCTCGATGACTACCATCCTCTCCTACGAGCAGTACTTC. Full variable domain (remainder filled in from reference TRBV28 and TRBJ2-7): DVKVTQSSRYLVKRTGEKVFLECVQDMDHENMFWYRQDPGLGLRLIYFSYDVKMKEKGDIPEGYSVSREKKERFSLILESASTNQTSMYLCASSSMTTILSYEQYFGPGTRLTVT.

The chain joins TRBV7-8 to TRBJ2-3, with 12 bases aligning to TRBD1. J lost 4 bases, V lost 1 base, and 3 bases had no gene match. This CDR3 has 16 residues. Per the germline V gene, CDR1 is SGHVS and CDR2 is FQNEAQ. CDR3 sequence: CASSLVGTGGADTQYF. CDR3 coding DNA: TGTGCCAGCAGCTTAGTCGGGACAGGGGGCGCAGATACGCAGTATTTT. The whole variable domain, filled in from reference TRBV7-8 and TRBJ2-3, reads GAGVSQSPRYKVAKRGQDVALRCDPISGHVSLFWYQQALGQGPEFLTYFQNEAQLDKSGLPSDRFFAERPEGSVSTLKIQRTQQEDSAVYLCASSLVGTGGADTQYFGPGTRLTVL.

The chain links TRBV5-8 to TRBJ1-1; D is undetermined. The CDR3 is 12 amino acids. Trimming left V 3 bases short and J 7 bases short, with 10 bases between. Germline V gene lookup returns CDR1 SGHTS and CDR2 YDEGEE. The CDR3 region is CASSSLEVEAFF. The CDR3 bases are TGTGCCAGCAGCTCTCTAGAGGTTGAAGCTTTCTTT.

The chain is built from TRBV30 and TRBJ1-2; D might be TRBD1 (6 bases). Germline assignment: CDR1 GTSNPN and CDR2 SVGIG (reference sequence). V dropped 0 bases and J dropped 5 bases, with 13 bases sitting between them. CDR3 length: 14 residues. CDR3 nucleotide sequence: TGTGCCTGGAGTGTTTGGGGGCTAGAGTATGGCTACACCTTC. Translated, it gives CAWSVWGLEYGYTF.

The gene calls are TRBV4-2 and TRBJ2-5; no firm D call. Per the germline V gene, CDR1 is LGHNA and CDR2 is YNFKEQ. Deletions cut 2 bases from V and 0 bases from J, with 7 bases between. This CDR3 region has 14 residues. The CDR3 sequence: CASSQWANQETQYF. DNA for the CDR3: TGTGCCAGCAGCCAATGGGCCAACCAAGAGACCCAGTACTTC.

The CDR3 region is CASSVRGATNQPQHF. Here the CDR3 DNA reads TGTGCCAGCAGTGTGCGTGGGGCGACGAATCAGCCCCAGCATTTT. The chain is built from TRBV2 and TRBJ1-5; TRBD1 is a possible D gene (5 bases). There are 15 residues in the CDR3. Trimming pared 4 bases from V and 4 bases from J, leaving 14 bases between. Germline CDR1 reads SNHLY; CDR2 reads FYNNEI. Complete variable domain (other parts from reference TRBV2 and TRBJ1-5): EPEVTQTPSHQVTQMGQEVILRCVPISNHLYFYWYRQILGQKVEFLVSFYNNEISEKSEIFDDQFSVERPDGSNFTLKIRSTKLEDSAMYFCASSVRGATNQPQHFGDGTRLSIL.

This clone appeared once. V is TRBV5-4 and J is TRBJ2-1; a weak D match, TRBD1 (5 bases). The germline V and J ends were trimmed by 2 bases and 9 bases, with 15 bases remaining between them. CDR1 is SGHNT, CDR2 YYREEE, per germline (reference sequence). This CDR3 has 14 amino acids. CDR3 nucleotide sequence: TGTGCCAGCAGCTTCCCCCAGGGTTCGGGTGAGCAGTTCTTC. Translation: CASSFPQGSGEQFF.

About this clone: This specimen includes other DNA sequences encoding the same CDR3. This chain links TRBV9 with TRBJ1-1, with D unclear. This CDR3 comprises 13 residues. From germline, CDR1 is SGDLS and CDR2 YYNGEE. Trimming stripped 0 bases from V and 1 base from J, with 4 bases between. CDR3 residues: CASSVGRNTEAFF. The CDR3 nucleotides are TGTGCCAGCAGCGTAGGTAGGAACACTGAAGCTTTCTTT.

The rearrangement joins TRBV5-1 to TRBJ2-4; 11 bases are shared with TRBD2. Germline CDR1 reads SGHRS; CDR2 reads YFSETQ. After removal of 3 bases from V and 0 bases from J, the junction contained 11 bases not matched to a gene. The CDR3 extends over 19 amino acids. The CDR3 protein is CASSSPGTSGSVAKNIQYF. The CDR3 coding sequence is TGCGCCAGCAGCTCCCCCGGGACTAGCGGTTCTGTAGCCAAAAACATTCAGTACTTC.

The chain uses TRBV27 and TRBJ2-7; 7 bases match TRBD1. The CDR3 runs to 14 residues. The trim removed 0 bases at V and 5 bases at J, leaving 4 bases unmatched. CDR1 MNHEY and CDR2 SMNVEV come from the germline V gene (reference sequence). CDR3: CASSLSTGINEQYF. Written as DNA, the CDR3 is TGTGCCAGCAGTTTATCGACAGGGATCAACGAGCAGTACTTC.

This sequence joins TRBV9 and TRBJ2-7; perhaps TRBD2 as D (6 bases). The CDR3 contains 11 residues. CDR1 is SGDLS and CDR2 is YYNGEE in the germline V gene. Trimming left V 3 bases short and J 6 bases short, with 7 bases between. The CDR3 region has the DNA TGTGCCAGCAGCGCGGGGGTCGAGCAGTACTTC. Encoded protein: CASSAGVEQYF.

This sequence joins TRBV7-2 and TRBJ1-1, with D possibly being TRBD1 (5 bases). Germline V gene sequence: CDR1 SGHTA, CDR2 FQGNSA. V was pared by 6 bases and J by 6 bases, with 17 bases between. There are 14 residues in the CDR3. The CDR3 bases are TGTGCCAGCAGTTCCCCGGCCCTGGGGCCTGAAGCTTTCTTT. It is translated as CASSSPALGPEAFF.

The rearrangement joins TRBV19 to TRBJ1-1, with D perhaps matching TRBD1 (5 bases). Germline V gene lookup returns CDR1 LNHDA and CDR2 SQIVND (reference sequence). V gave up 10 bases and J gave up 1 base, with 13 bases separating them. There are 13 residues in the CDR3. The CDR3 reads CATRGVGNTEAFF. Here the CDR3 DNA reads TGTGCCACCCGGGGGGTTGGGAACACTGAAGCTTTCTTT.

This clone was recorded once. The chain links TRBV19 to TRBJ1-5; D unclear. The V end was cut by 3 bases, the J end by 6 bases, with 12 bases between. The length of the CDR3 is 14 residues. CDR1 and CDR2 (germline): LNHDA, SQIVND (reference sequence). The CDR3 nucleotides are TGTGCCAGTAGTATTGACGGGTTGGGTCAGCCCCAGCATTTT. Amino acid sequence: CASSIDGLGQPQHF.

This rearrangement joins TRBV2 to TRBJ2-1, with 14 positions matching TRBD2. The germline V gene encodes CDR1 SNHLY and CDR2 FYNNEI. CDR3 length: 15 amino acids. V shed 4 bases, J shed 9 bases, and the junction held 5 bases outside the gene matches. CDR3 sequence: CASSGLAGGPGEQFF. CDR3 nucleotides: TGTGCCAGCAGTGGACTAGCGGGGGGGCCTGGTGAGCAGTTCTTC.

The rearrangement links TRBV7-9 to TRBJ2-7; D gene unclear. The CDR3 length is 15 residues. V lost 3 bases, J lost 0 bases, and 12 bases lay in between. Per germline, CDR1 SEHNR and CDR2 FQNEAQ (reference sequence). This CDR3 is CASSFEAASSYEQYF. The DNA for the CDR3 is TGTGCCAGCAGCTTCGAGGCAGCGAGCTCCTACGAGCAGTACTTC.

This chain connects TRBV5-1 to TRBJ1-1; 11 nucleotides align to TRBD1. This CDR3 region has 16 residues. CDR1 and CDR2 (germline): SGHRS, YFSETQ. Germline trimming cut 6 bases from V and 1 base from J; bases unmatched to any gene: 8. The CDR3 sequence is CASTNAGTGGNTEAFF. For the CDR3, the DNA is TGCGCCAGCACAAACGCCGGGACAGGGGGGAACACTGAAGCTTTCTTT. The full variable domain, completed using reference TRBV5-1 and TRBJ1-1, is KAGVTQTPRYLIKTRGQQVTLSCSPISGHRSVSWYQQTPGQGLQFLFEYFSETQRNKGNFPGRFSGRQFSNSRSEMNVSTLELGDSALYLCASTNAGTGGNTEAFFGQGTRLTVV.

This clone was seen just once. The chain uses TRBV7-9 and TRBJ2-5; the D is unclear. Germline V lookup: CDR1 SEHNR, CDR2 FQNEAQ (reference sequence). The V and J ends lost 5 bases and 4 bases respectively, with 23 bases between them. The CDR3 contains 17 residues. The CDR3 reads CASSPTLRLDLGETQYF. CDR3 DNA: TGTGCCAGCAGCCCCACCCTCCGATTGGATCTAGGAGAGACCCAGTACTTC.

This clone was picked up one time. A junction boundary mismatches the germline segment, possibly from a read error. The rearrangement links TRBV7-7 to TRBJ2-7; D remains unclear. The CDR3 totals 13 residues. Germline V CDR1 and CDR2: SSHAT, FNYEAQ (reference sequence). The CDR3 DNA reads TGTGCTAGCAGCTTCGGCGGATCCTACGAGCAGTACTTC. It encodes CASSFGGSYEQYF. Based on the CDR3 plus reference TRBV7-7 and TRBJ2-7, the full variable domain is GAGVSQSPRYKVTKRGQDVTLRCDPISSHATLYWYQQALGQGPEFLTYFNYEAQPDKSGLPSDRFSAERPEGSISTLTIQRTEQRDSAMYRCASSFGGSYEQYFGPGTRLTVT.

This clone was observed a handful of times. The chain links TRBV29-1 to TRBJ2-6; 8 positions match TRBD1. The junction had 13 bases not matched to a gene; V was cut back by 3 bases and J by 0 bases. CDR1 is SQVTM, CDR2 ANQGSEA, per germline. This CDR3 has 19 residues. The CDR3 reads CSVESSGTGPYSGANVLTF. DNA of the CDR3: TGCAGCGTTGAGAGCTCCGGGACAGGACCCTACTCTGGGGCCAACGTCCTGACTTTC.

The chain employs TRBV27 and TRBJ2-2, with TRBD1 identical over 8 bases. Germline CDR1 is MNHEY and CDR2 is SMNVEV (reference sequence). J was trimmed by 8 bases and V by 5 bases; bases with no gene match: 10. The CDR3 has 15 residues. The CDR3 coding sequence is TGTGCCAGCAGTACCCGGACAGGGATAACGGGGGAGCTGTTTTTT. Its protein product is CASSTRTGITGELFF.

V is TRBV7-2 and J is TRBJ2-6, with 7 nucleotides matching TRBD2. The V and J ends lost 5 bases and 1 base, in that order; junction bases with no gene match: 11. Germline V CDR1 and CDR2: SGHTA, FQGNSA. This CDR3 contains 18 residues. In DNA, the CDR3 is TGTGCCAGCAGCCCGAGGGAGGGCCCACCTTCTGGGGCCAACGTCCTGACTTTC. It yields the protein CASSPREGPPSGANVLTF.

This sequence joins TRBV5-8 and TRBJ2-7; 11 bases align to TRBD1. Trimming cost V 4 bases and J 7 bases; bases outside gene matches: 10. The germline CDR1 and CDR2 sequences are SGHTS and YDEGEE. The CDR3 is 15 residues long. The CDR3 loop is CASSQGTGGEEEQYF. The CDR3 bases are TGTGCCAGCAGCCAAGGGACAGGGGGTGAAGAGGAGCAGTACTTC. Filled out from reference TRBV5-8 and TRBJ2-7, the complete variable domain reads EAGVTQSPTHLIKTRGQQATLRCSPISGHTSVYWYQQALGLGLQFLLWYDEGEERNRGNFPPRFSGRQFPNYSSELNVNALELEDSALYLCASSQGTGGEEEQYFGPGTRLTVT.